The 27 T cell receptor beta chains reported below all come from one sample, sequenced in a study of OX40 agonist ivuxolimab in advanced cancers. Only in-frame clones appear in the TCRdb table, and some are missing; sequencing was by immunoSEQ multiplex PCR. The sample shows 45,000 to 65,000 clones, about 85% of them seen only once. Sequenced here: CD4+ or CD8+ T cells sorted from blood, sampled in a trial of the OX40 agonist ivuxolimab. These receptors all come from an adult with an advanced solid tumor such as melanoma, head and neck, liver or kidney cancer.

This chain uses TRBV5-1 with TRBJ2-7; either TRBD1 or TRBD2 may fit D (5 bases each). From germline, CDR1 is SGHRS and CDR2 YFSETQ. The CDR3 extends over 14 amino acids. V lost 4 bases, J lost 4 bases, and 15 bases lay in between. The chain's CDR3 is CASSPGWGSYEQYF. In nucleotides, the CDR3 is TGCGCCAGCAGCCCAGGCTGGGGGAGTTACGAGCAGTACTTC.

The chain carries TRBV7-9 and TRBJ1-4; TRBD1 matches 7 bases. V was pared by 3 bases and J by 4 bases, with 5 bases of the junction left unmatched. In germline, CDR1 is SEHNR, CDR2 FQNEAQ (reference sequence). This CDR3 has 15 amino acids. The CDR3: CASSFSGGYNEKLFF. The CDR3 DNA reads TGTGCCAGCAGCTTCTCAGGGGGGTATAATGAAAAACTGTTTTTT.

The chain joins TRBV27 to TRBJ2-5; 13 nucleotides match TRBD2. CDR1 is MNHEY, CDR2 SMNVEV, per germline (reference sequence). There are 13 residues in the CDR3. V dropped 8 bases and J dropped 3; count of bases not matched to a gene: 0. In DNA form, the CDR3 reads TGTGCCAGCGGGACTAGCGGGGAAGAGACCCAGTACTTC. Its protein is CASGTSGEETQYF.

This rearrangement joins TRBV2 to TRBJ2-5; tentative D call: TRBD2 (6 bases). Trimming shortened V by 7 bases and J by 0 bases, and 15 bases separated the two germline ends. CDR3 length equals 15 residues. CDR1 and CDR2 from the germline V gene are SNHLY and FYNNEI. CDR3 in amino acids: CASIRDLEYQETQYF. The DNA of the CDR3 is TGTGCCAGCATCCGGGACTTAGAGTACCAAGAGACCCAGTACTTC.

The CDR3 loop is CAISDSVNTEAFF. CDR3 sequence (DNA): TGTGCCATCAGTGACAGTGTCAACACTGAAGCTTTCTTT. This chain uses TRBV10-3 with TRBJ1-1; no firm D call. Germline CDR1 reads ENHRY; CDR2 reads SYGVKD. The CDR3 is made up of 13 amino acids. V was pared by 3 bases and J by 2 bases, with 7 bases between.

The CDR3 sequence is CASSLVIGTNEQYF. For the CDR3, the DNA is TGCGCCAGCAGCTTGGTCATAGGGACCAACGAGCAGTACTTC. The J gene is TRBJ2-7, the V gene TRBV5-1; D may be TRBD1 or TRBD2 (5 bases each). Trimming removed 0 bases at V and 5 bases at J, with 12 bases between. The CDR3 spans 14 residues. Per germline, CDR1 SGHRS and CDR2 YFSETQ.

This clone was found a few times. This CDR3 is CASRIPPGQGLDGYTF. The CDR3 region has the DNA TGTGCCAGCAGAATACCCCCGGGACAGGGGCTCGATGGCTACACCTTC. The chain recombines TRBV11-2 with TRBJ1-2, with TRBD1 matching 10 bases. V lost 6 bases and J lost 6; bases outside the gene matches: 13. The CDR3 has 16 amino acids. Germline-derived CDR1 and CDR2 are SGHAT and FQNNGV.

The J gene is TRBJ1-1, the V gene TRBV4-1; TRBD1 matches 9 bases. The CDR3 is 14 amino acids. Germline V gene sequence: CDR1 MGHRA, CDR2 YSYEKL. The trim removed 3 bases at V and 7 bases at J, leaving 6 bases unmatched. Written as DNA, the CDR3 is TGCGCCAGCAGCCAGACCGGGACAGGGAGTGAAGCTTTCTTT. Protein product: CASSQTGTGSEAFF.

CDR3 in amino acids: CASSLRGRESRTEAFF. The CDR3 DNA is TGCGCCAGCAGCTTGAGGGGCAGGGAAAGTAGGACTGAAGCTTTCTTT. The chain carries TRBV5-1 and TRBJ1-1, with TRBD1 as a possible D gene (5 bases). There are 16 residues in the CDR3. Germline V gene lookup returns CDR1 SGHRS and CDR2 YFSETQ. V was trimmed by 1 base and J by 5 bases, leaving 18 bases between them.

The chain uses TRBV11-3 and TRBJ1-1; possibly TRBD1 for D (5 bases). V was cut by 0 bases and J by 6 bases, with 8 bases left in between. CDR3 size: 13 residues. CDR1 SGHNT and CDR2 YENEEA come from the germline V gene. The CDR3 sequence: CASSLDSGAEAFF. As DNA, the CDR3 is TGTGCCAGCAGCTTAGATTCGGGGGCTGAAGCTTTCTTT.

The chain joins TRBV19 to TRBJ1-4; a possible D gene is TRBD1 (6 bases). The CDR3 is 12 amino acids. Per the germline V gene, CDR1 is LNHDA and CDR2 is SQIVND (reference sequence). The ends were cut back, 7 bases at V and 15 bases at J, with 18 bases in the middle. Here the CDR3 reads CASKQGPGKVFF. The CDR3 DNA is TGTGCCAGTAAACAGGGTCCGGGTAAGGTGTTTTTT.

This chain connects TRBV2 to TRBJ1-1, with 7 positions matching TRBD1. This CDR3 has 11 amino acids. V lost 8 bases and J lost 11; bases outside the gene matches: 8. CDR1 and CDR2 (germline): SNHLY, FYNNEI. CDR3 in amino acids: CASGGQVDAFF. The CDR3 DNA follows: TGTGCCAGCGGAGGACAGGTTGATGCTTTCTTT.

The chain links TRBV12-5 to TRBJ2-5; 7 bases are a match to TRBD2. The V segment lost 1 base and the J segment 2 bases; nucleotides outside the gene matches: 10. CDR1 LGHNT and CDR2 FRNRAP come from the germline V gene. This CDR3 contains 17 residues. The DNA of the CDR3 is TGTGCTAGTGGTTTGGCCGGCGGGGGTTACTTTCAAGAGACCCAGTACTTC. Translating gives CASGLAGGGYFQETQYF.

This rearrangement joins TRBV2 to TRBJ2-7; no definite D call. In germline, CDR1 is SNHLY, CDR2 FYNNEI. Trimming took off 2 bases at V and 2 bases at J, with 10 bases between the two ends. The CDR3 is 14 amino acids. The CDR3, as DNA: TGTGCCAGCAGTGAAAACGGTGGCCCCTACGAGCAGTACTTC. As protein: CASSENGGPYEQYF.

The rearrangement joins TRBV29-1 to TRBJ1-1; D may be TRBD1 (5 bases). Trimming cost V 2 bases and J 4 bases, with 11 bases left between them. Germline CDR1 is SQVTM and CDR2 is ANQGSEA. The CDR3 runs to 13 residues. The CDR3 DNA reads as TGCAGCGTTGAATTTCGGGGCTTCACTGAAGCTTTCTTT. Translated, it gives CSVEFRGFTEAFF. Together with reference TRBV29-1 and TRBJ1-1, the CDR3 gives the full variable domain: SAVISQKPSRDICQRGTSLTIQCQVDSQVTMMFWYRQQPGQSLTLIATANQGSEATYESGFVIDKFPISRPNLTFSTLTVSNMSPEDSSIYLCSVEFRGFTEAFFGQGTRLTVV.

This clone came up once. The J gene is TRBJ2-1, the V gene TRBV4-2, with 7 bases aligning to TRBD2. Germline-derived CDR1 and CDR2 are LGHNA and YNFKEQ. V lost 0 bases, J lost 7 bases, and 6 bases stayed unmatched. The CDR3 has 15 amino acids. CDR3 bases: TGTGCCAGCAGCCAAGATGGACTAGGAGGTAATGAGCAGTTCTTC. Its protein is CASSQDGLGGNEQFF.

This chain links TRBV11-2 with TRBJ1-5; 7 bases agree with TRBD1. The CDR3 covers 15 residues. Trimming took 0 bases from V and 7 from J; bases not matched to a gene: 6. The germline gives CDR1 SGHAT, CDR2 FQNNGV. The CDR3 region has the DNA TGTGCCAGCAGCTTAGACAGGGGGAAGCAACAGCCCCAGCATTTT. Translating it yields CASSLDRGKQQPQHF. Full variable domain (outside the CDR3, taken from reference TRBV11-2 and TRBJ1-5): EAGVAQSPRYKIIEKRQSVAFWCNPISGHATLYWYQQILGQGPKLLIQFQNNGVVDDSQLPKDRFSAERLKGVDSTLKIQPAKLEDSAVYLCASSLDRGKQQPQHFGDGTRLSIL.

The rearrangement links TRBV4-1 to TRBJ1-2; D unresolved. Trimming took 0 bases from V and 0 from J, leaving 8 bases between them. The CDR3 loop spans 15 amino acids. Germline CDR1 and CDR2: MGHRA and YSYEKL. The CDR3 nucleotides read TGCGCCAGCAGCCAAGATGGAACAGCTAACTATGGCTACACCTTC. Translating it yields CASSQDGTANYGYTF.

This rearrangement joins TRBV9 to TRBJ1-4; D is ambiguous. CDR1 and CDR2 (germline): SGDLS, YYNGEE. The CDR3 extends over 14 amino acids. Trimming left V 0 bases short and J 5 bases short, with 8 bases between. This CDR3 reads CASSVGDNNEKLFF. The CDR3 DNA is TGTGCCAGCAGCGTAGGGGATAACAATGAAAAACTGTTTTTT.

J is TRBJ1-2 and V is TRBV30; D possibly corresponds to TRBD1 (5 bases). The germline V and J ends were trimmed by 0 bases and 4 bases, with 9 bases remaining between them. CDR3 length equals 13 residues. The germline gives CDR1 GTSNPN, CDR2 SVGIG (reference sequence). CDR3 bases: TGTGCCTGGAGTGTAGGGCAGGGCTATGGCTACACCTTC. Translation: CAWSVGQGYGYTF.

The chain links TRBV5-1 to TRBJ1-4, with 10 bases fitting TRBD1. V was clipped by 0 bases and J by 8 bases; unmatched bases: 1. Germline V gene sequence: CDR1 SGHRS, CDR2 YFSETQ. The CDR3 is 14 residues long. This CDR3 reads CASSLGDRGEKLFF. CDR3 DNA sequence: TGCGCCAGCAGCTTGGGGGACAGGGGAGAAAAACTGTTTTTT.

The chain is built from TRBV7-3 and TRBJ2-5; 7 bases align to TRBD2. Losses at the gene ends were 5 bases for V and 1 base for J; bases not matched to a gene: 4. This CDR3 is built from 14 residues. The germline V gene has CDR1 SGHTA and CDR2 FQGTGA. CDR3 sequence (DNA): TGTGCCAGCAGCCTCTCGGGGGGCCAAGAGACCCAGTACTTC. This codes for CASSLSGGQETQYF.

For the CDR3, the DNA is TGTGCCAGCTGCCCTCCCTTGGGAACTGAAGCTTTCTTT. Translation gives CASCPPLGTEAFF. The chain uses TRBV18 and TRBJ1-1; D is unresolved. V was cut by 7 bases and J by 5 bases, with 14 bases left in between. Per germline, CDR1 KGHSH and CDR2 LQKENI. This CDR3 region has 13 residues.

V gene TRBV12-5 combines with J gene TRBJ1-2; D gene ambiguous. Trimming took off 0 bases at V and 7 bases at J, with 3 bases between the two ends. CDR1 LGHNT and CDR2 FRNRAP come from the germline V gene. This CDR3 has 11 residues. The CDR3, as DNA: TGTGCTAGTGGTTTGGTTGGTGGCTACACCTTC. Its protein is CASGLVGGYTF.

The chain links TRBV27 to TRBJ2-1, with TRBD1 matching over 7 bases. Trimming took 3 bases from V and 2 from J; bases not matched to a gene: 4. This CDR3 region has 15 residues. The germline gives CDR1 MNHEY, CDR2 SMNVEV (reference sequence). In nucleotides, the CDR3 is TGTGCCAGCAGTTTTGAGCAGGGGGCCTACAATGAGCAGTTCTTC. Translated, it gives CASSFEQGAYNEQFF.

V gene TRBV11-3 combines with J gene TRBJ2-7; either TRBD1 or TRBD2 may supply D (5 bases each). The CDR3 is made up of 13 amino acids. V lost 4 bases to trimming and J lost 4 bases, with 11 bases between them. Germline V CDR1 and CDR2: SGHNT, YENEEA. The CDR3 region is CASSSRDGYEQYF. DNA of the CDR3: TGTGCCAGCAGCTCCCGGGACGGGTACGAGCAGTACTTC.

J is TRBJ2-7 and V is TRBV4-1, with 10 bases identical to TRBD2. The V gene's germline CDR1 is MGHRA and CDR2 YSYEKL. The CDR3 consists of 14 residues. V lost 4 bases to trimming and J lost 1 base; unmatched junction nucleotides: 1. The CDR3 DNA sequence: TGCGCCAGCAGCCCTAGCGGGGGATCCTACGAGCAGTACTTC. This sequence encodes CASSPSGGSYEQYF.